These 12 T cell receptor beta chains came from one sample sequenced in a study of STAT3 mutations in large granular lymphocyte leukemia. Antigen specificity for these receptors is unknown. Notes on the study in general: Every T-LGLL patient had at least one immunodominant TCRbeta clonotype.

TCRdb keeps only in-frame clones here, not all; method: immunoSEQ multiplex PCR. The table has more than 2,000 clones, 50% to 80% seen once. Sequenced material: peripheral blood mononuclear cells. Every receptor here comes from a man in his fifties or sixties with T-cell large granular lymphocyte leukemia. Some clones in this sample may be carry-over from other donors' samples.

This clone was recorded a few times. This sequence joins TRBV4-3 and TRBJ1-1, with D unclear. V was pared by 0 bases and J by 7 bases, with 6 bases between. This CDR3 region has 12 residues. The germline CDR1 and CDR2 sequences are LGHNA and YSLEER. This CDR3 reads CASSQDRYEAFF. CDR3 DNA: TGCGCCAGCAGCCAAGACAGGTATGAAGCTTTCTTT.

The chain links TRBV30 to TRBJ2-5; TRBD1 aligns across 9 bases. CDR1 and CDR2 (germline): GTSNPN, SVGIG (reference sequence). Trimming at V came to 5 bases and at J to 5 bases, leaving 6 bases not matched to a gene. The CDR3 spans 13 residues. The CDR3 coding sequence is TGTGCCTGGGAGACAGACAGGGGGGAGACCCAGTACTTC. Residues: CAWETDRGETQYF.

This clone is labeled medium-sized (0.01 to 0.1%). J is TRBJ2-7 and V is TRBV5-6; TRBD1 might be the D (5 bases). The CDR3 covers 13 residues. Germline assignment: CDR1 SGHDT and CDR2 YYEEEE. V was cut by 0 bases and J by 3 bases, with 7 bases left in between. Here the CDR3 reads CASSLGQNYEQYF. For the CDR3, the DNA is TGTGCCAGCAGCTTGGGACAGAACTACGAGCAGTACTTC.

J is TRBJ1-1 and V is TRBV5-4; no definite D call. The CDR3 spans 14 residues. In germline, CDR1 is SGHNT, CDR2 YYREEE (reference sequence). Trimming stripped 0 bases from V and 10 bases from J, with 16 bases between. CDR3 nucleotide sequence: TGTGCCAGCAGCTTGGCCGGGAGTACCGAGGCAGCTTTCTTT. This encodes CASSLAGSTEAAFF.

Only a few counts were recorded for this clone. V and J are TRBV6-5 and TRBJ2-1; 8 nucleotides line up with TRBD2. In germline, CDR1 is MNHEY, CDR2 SVGAGI. The CDR3 consists of 15 residues. The V gene end was trimmed by 2 bases and the J gene end by 8 bases; junction bases not matched to a gene: 8. The CDR3 DNA reads as TGTGCCAGCAGTTACGTTGCTAGCGGGCCCCATGAGCAGTTCTTC. Its translation is CASSYVASGPHEQFF.

The J gene is TRBJ1-2, the V gene TRBV7-9; D is possibly TRBD1 (6 bases). The CDR3 runs 13 residues. Germline V gene data show CDR1 as SEHNR and CDR2 as FQNEAQ (reference sequence). Trimming took off 6 bases at V and 4 bases at J, with 12 bases between the two ends. CDR3 amino acids: CASRPGQSYGYTF. The CDR3 DNA reads TGTGCCAGCAGGCCCGGACAGTCCTATGGCTACACCTTC.

There are a few counts of this clone. The J gene is TRBJ2-7, the V gene TRBV4-3; D may be TRBD1 (8 bases). This CDR3 is built from 16 residues. Germline V gives CDR1 LGHNA, CDR2 YSLEER. The ends were cut back, 8 bases at V and 1 base at J, with 21 bases in the middle. CDR3 sequence reads: CASGGGGTGRSYEQYV. The CDR3 DNA reads as TGCGCCAGCGGGGGGGGCGGGACAGGACGTTCCTACGAGCAGTACGTC.

The chain links TRBV7-2 to TRBJ1-2, with D tentatively TRBD1 (5 bases). The CDR3 runs 13 residues. V was trimmed by 3 bases and J by 4 bases, leaving 9 bases between them. CDR1 SGHTA and CDR2 FQGNSA come from the germline V gene. The CDR3 bases are TGTGCCAGCAGCTTCGGGGCCAGCTATGGCTACACCTTC. Its protein product is CASSFGASYGYTF.

This chain links TRBV7-9 with TRBJ2-5; no clear D gene. The ends were cut back, 6 bases at V and 1 base at J, with 9 bases in the middle. Germline V gives CDR1 SEHNR, CDR2 FQNEAQ (reference sequence). This CDR3 spans 13 amino acids. Here the CDR3 reads CASRSAFQETQYF. For the CDR3, the DNA is TGTGCCAGCAGATCCGCCTTCCAAGAGACCCAGTACTTC.

The table lists this clone with a count of one. The V call is TRBV30, the J call TRBJ1-5; 8 nucleotides line up with TRBD1. The CDR3 totals 15 residues. Germline lookup yields CDR1 GTSNPN and CDR2 SVGIG (reference sequence). The V segment lost 1 base and the J segment 7 bases; nucleotides outside the gene matches: 9. Written as DNA, the CDR3 is TGTGCCTGGAGTGGCCGACAGGGGTCGCGGCAGCCCCAGCATTTT. This codes for CAWSGRQGSRQPQHF.

This clone was detected a few times. This chain joins TRBV5-1 and TRBJ2-5, with TRBD1 identical over 11 bases. With 4 bases clipped from V and 2 bases from J, the junction kept 10 bases outside the gene matches. The germline V gene has CDR1 SGHRS and CDR2 YFSETQ. The CDR3 spans 17 residues. Written as DNA, the CDR3 is TGCGCCAGCAGCCCCGGGACAGGGGGAAGAGCTCAAGAGACCCAGTACTTC. It yields the protein CASSPGTGGRAQETQYF.

The chain uses TRBV30 and TRBJ1-1, with D possibly matching TRBD1 (6 bases). Looked up from germline, CDR1 is GTSNPN and CDR2 is SVGIG (reference sequence). The ends were cut back, 0 bases at V and 4 bases at J, with 12 bases in the middle. This CDR3 spans 14 amino acids. The CDR3 spells CAWSVGGRSTEAFF. In DNA, the CDR3 is TGTGCCTGGAGTGTGGGGGGGCGTAGCACTGAAGCTTTCTTT.